A selection of T cell receptor beta chains follows, all from one sample in a study of cytomegalovirus exposure and HLA in healthy donors. The repertoire was sequenced with immunoSEQ multiplex PCR; TCRdb's copy has only in-frame clones and lacks some. The table includes about 70,000 clones, roughly 88% detected once. The sample consisted of PBMCs. The source of these receptors is a young woman in good health and CMV-seronegative. CDR3s include the opening cysteine and the closing phenylalanine or tryptophan. The D gene is left open where the match is weak. Where a row states a size, it is once, few, many or the class of an expanded clone; other rows omit it.

DNA,CDR3,J,V,D,size
TGTGCCAGCAGCGTAGGGGGGACAGCGAATGACTATGGCTACACCTTC,CASSVGGTANDYGYTF,TRBJ1-2,TRBV9,TRBD1,-
TGTGCCAGCAGCTTGGGAACCCTAGGATACGAGCAGTACTTC,CASSLGTLGYEQYF,TRBJ2-7,TRBV5-8,-,-
TGTGCCAGTAGGCAAGGGAGACAGGGATACAATGAGCAGTTCTTC,CASRQGRQGYNEQFF,TRBJ2-1,TRBV19,TRBD1,once
TGTGCCACCAGCAGAGGGCCGGGGGGACCCCCGGCCGTTGGCTCCTACAATGAGCAGTTCTTC,CATSRGPGGPPAVGSYNEQFF,TRBJ2-1,TRBV15,TRBD2,once
TGCTCCCACGAGGGTGAGCAGTTCTTC,CSHEGEQFF,TRBJ2-1,TRBV20-1,-,-
TGTGCCAGCAGCCCAGGCAGCAGGTTCCCCTACGAGCAGTACTTC,CASSPGSRFPYEQYF,TRBJ2-7,TRBV14,-,-
TGTGCCAGCAGTCTAACAGGACCAGCGGGCTACGAGCAGTACTTC,CASSLTGPAGYEQYF,TRBJ2-7,TRBV6-6,-,-
TGTGCCAGCAGCCCCGGGTTCACAGATACGCAGTATTTT,CASSPGFTDTQYF,TRBJ2-3,TRBV7-2,-,-
TGTGCCAGCAGTGACGTAGGGAGGTACTTC,CASSDVGRYF,TRBJ2-7,TRBV6-1,-,once
TGTGCCAGTAGTCCCCTTGGGCATGAAAAACTGTTTTTT,CASSPLGHEKLFF,TRBJ1-4,TRBV19,-,-
TGCAGCGTTGGGTGGGGCGGGGCCAACGTCCTGACTTTC,CSVGWGGANVLTF,TRBJ2-6,TRBV29-1,-,-
TGTGCCAGCAGCCCAGGGACTCTAACAGATACGCAGTATTTT,CASSPGTLTDTQYF,TRBJ2-3,TRBV11-2,-,-
TGTGCCAGCACCTTCGAAGCGGGAGGGGGCAATGAGCAGTTCTTC,CASTFEAGGGNEQFF,TRBJ2-1,TRBV6-1,TRBD2,-
TGTGCCAGCAGCAAAGATGGGGGCTGTAACGAGCAGTACTTC,CASSKDGGCNEQYF,TRBJ2-7,TRBV21-1,-,-
TGTGCCTGGAGTGTTTTGGCTCACCGCTATGGCTACACCTTC,CAWSVLAHRYGYTF,TRBJ1-2,TRBV30,-,-
TGTGCCAGCAGGGAATGGGGACAGGGGTCCTACGAGCAGTACTTC,CASREWGQGSYEQYF,TRBJ2-7,TRBV27,TRBD1,once
TGTGCCAGCATAGGGGAGGGCCAGCCCCAGCATTTT,CASIGEGQPQHF,TRBJ1-5,TRBV2,-,once
TGTGCCTGGGAGGATAAGCCGACTTATGGCTACACCTTC,CAWEDKPTYGYTF,TRBJ1-2,TRBV30,-,-
TGTGCCAGTAGTACACCTCCGGGACAGCCTGATGAAAAACTGTTTTTT,CASSTPPGQPDEKLFF,TRBJ1-4,TRBV19,TRBD1,-
TGCAGTGCAGAACGACTCCGCGAGCAGTACTTC,CSAERLREQYF,TRBJ2-7,TRBV20-1,-,once
TGCGCCAGCAGAGGGGAAGCGGGAGACCACGAGCAGTACTTC,CASRGEAGDHEQYF,TRBJ2-7,TRBV5-1,TRBD2,once
TGTGCCAGCACCCCCGGGGGGGACATCTCCTACGAGCAGTACTTC,CASTPGGDISYEQYF,TRBJ2-7,TRBV6-6,TRBD2,-
TGTGCCAGCAGCAAGAGTAGTCCCTGGGCCGAGCAGTACTTC,CASSKSSPWAEQYF,TRBJ2-7,TRBV5-4,-,-
TGTGCCAGCAGCGGGGGGGAGCAGTACTTC,CASSGGEQYF,TRBJ2-7,TRBV5-6,-,-
TGTGCCAGCAGCAGACTCATGAACACTGAAGCTTTCTTT,CASSRLMNTEAFF,TRBJ1-1,TRBV28,-,few
TGTGCCAGTAGTATAGATCGGACTAGCGGAGACAATGAGCAGTTCTTC,CASSIDRTSGDNEQFF,TRBJ2-1,TRBV19,TRBD2,-
TGTGCCAGCAGCCTGGCGGCAGGGGGGAGAGAGACCCAGTACTTC,CASSLAAGGRETQYF,TRBJ2-5,TRBV5-4,-,-
TGTGCCAGCAGCTCTTTCAGGGGCCAAGAGACCCAGTACTTC,CASSSFRGQETQYF,TRBJ2-5,TRBV7-9,-,-
TGTGCCAGCAGCGATGGACAGGGAACGGGCTACACCTTC,CASSDGQGTGYTF,TRBJ1-2,TRBV5-7,TRBD1,-
TGTGCCAGCAGTCCCCTATCCGGGAGAAGCTACGAGCAGTACTTC,CASSPLSGRSYEQYF,TRBJ2-7,TRBV27,-,-
TGCGCCAGCAGCTTGCTAGGCGGGACTTACGAGCAGTACTTC,CASSLLGGTYEQYF,TRBJ2-7,TRBV5-1,-,few